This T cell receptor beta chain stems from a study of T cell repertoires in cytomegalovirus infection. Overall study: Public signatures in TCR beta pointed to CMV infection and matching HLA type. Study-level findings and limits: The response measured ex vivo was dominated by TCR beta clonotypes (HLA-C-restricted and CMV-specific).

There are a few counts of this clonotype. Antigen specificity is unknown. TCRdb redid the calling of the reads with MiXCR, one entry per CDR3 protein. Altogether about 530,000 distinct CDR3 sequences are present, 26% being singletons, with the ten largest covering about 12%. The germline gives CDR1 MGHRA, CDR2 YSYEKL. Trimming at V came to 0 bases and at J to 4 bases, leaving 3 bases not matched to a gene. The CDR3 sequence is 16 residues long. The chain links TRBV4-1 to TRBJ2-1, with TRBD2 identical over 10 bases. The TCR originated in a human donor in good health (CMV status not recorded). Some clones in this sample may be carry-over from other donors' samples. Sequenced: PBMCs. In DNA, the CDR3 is TGCGCCAGCAGCCAAGATGGGACTAGCGCATACAATGAGCAGTTCTTC. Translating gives CASSQDGTSAYNEQFF.